This TCR beta chain originates from a study of neurological immune-mediated disorders. In TCRdb, the 5' RACE reads were re-called with MiXCR into one record per CDR3 protein. The table records more than 20,000 distinct CDR3 sequences, more than 2% of them present only once. Unmatched junction bases numbered 8, after V lost 0 bases and J lost 0 bases. The V gene's germline CDR1 is DFQATT and CDR2 SNEGSKA (reference sequence). This CDR3 has 16 amino acids. This clonotype was picked up many times. Its target is unknown. Study-wide findings and caveats: For the multiple sclerosis repertoire cluster, an association with any clinical or MRI feature was absent. Sharing of CDR3 amino acid sequences among expanded clones across subjects was absent, suggesting private repertoires in all groups. Multiple sclerosis was found to have the least TCR clonal expansion, below healthy controls, and HTLV-1-associated myelopathy the most.

PBMCs stored at -80 C, numbering 2 million, were the origin of the unsorted libraries. This chain connects TRBV20-1 to TRBJ2-7; 7 nucleotides agree with TRBD1. This receptor was taken from a woman in her fifties or sixties with multiple sclerosis. The sample taken for sequencing was PBMCs. The CDR3 is CSARDPRDRSSYEQYF. CDR3 in DNA: TGCAGTGCTAGAGATCCCCGGGACAGAAGCTCCTACGAGCAGTACTTC.